This TCR beta chain stems from a study of blood T cell repertoires in COVID-19. For the study at large: PBMCs, B-cell-depleted T cells, or T cells provided the cDNA or gDNA that made up the material.

Measured with immunoSEQ multiplex PCR; TCRdb has only the in-frame clones, and not every one. The data hold 60,000 to 80,000 clones, with 75% to 90% observed a single time. CDR1 is SGHAT and CDR2 is FQNNGV in the germline V gene. The CDR3 sequence is 17 residues long. V was clipped by 4 bases and J by 7 bases; unmatched bases: 14. The source material was peripheral blood. The chain joins TRBV11-2 to TRBJ1-3; 9 bases line up with TRBD1. The sequence derives from a man aged 50 or older with COVID-19, enrolled during active disease. CDR3: CASSSQLGQGKWNTIYF. CDR3 DNA: TGTGCCAGCAGCTCACAACTTGGACAGGGGAAGTGGAACACCATATATTTT.